Below are 15 T cell receptor beta chains sequenced from a single sample in a study of PD-1 blockade in classical Hodgkin lymphoma. Generated by immunoSEQ multiplex PCR, the TCRdb table keeps only in-frame clones and is missing some. The table records over 15,000 clones, around 70% of them present only once. Specified time point: cycle 4 day 1 (C4D1), after less than 7 weeks of nivolumab. Each and every patient relapsed after autologous stem cell transplantation, and patients got differing brentuximab vedotin exposure. From thawed PBMCs, CD4+ T cells were purified using magnetic negative selection. Here the sequenced sample was CD4+ T cells from blood, taken before the fourth cycle of nivolumab. The receptors were sampled from a human donor with classical Hodgkin lymphoma.

This clone was seen more than once but under ten times. The chain employs TRBV11-2 and TRBJ1-5; no reliable D call. CDR1 and CDR2 from the germline V gene are SGHAT and FQNNGV. This CDR3 has 12 amino acids. The ends were cut back, 1 base at V and 7 bases at J, with 5 bases in the middle. In DNA, the CDR3 is TGTGCCAGCAGCTTAGGAGGCCAGCCCCAGCATTTT. Amino acids: CASSLGGQPQHF.

V is TRBV7-2 and J is TRBJ1-2; TRBD1 agrees at 7 bases. CDR1 is SGHTA and CDR2 is FQGNSA in the germline V gene. The CDR3 has 15 amino acids. The trim removed 5 bases at V and 5 bases at J, leaving 11 bases unmatched. CDR3 amino acids: CASSVSPGQSYGYTF. CDR3 DNA: TGTGCCAGCAGCGTCAGCCCGGGACAGTCGTATGGCTACACCTTC.

The chain uses TRBV23-1 and TRBJ1-5; D is undetermined. TRBV23-1 is noted as an ORF with a role that remains uncertain. V dropped 8 bases and J dropped 3 bases, with 17 bases sitting between them. This CDR3 is built from 15 residues. The chain's CDR3 is CASVTPDKNNQPQHF. The CDR3 coding sequence is TGCGCCAGCGTAACCCCAGACAAAAACAATCAGCCCCAGCATTTT.

The genes are TRBV29-1 and TRBJ2-2; D call uncertain. V was cut by 6 bases and J by 7 bases, with 12 bases left in between. The CDR3 covers 12 residues. Germline CDR1 is SQVTM and CDR2 is ANQGSEA. The chain's CDR3 is CSVDWPGGELFF. The CDR3 DNA follows: TGCAGCGTCGATTGGCCGGGCGGGGAGCTGTTTTTT.

This clone was observed a few times. The chain couples TRBV9 to TRBJ1-2; D perhaps matches TRBD1 (5 bases). The CDR3 spans 14 residues. Germline-derived CDR1 and CDR2 are SGDLS and YYNGEE. The germline V and J ends were trimmed by 4 bases and 2 bases, with 12 bases remaining between them. The CDR3 is CASSSIDSNYGYTF. The DNA for the CDR3 is TGTGCCAGCAGCTCTATTGACAGCAACTATGGCTACACCTTC.

The genes are TRBV28 and TRBJ1-2; D gene uncertain. V was shortened by 4 bases and J by 4 bases, with 7 bases between the two germline ends. The CDR3 has 12 amino acids. The V gene's germline CDR1 is MDHEN and CDR2 SYDVKM. CDR3 DNA sequence: TGTGCCAGCAGTTCGAGTTTCTATGGCTACACCTTC. Encoded protein: CASSSSFYGYTF.

This chain links TRBV6-1 with TRBJ2-4; a possible D gene is TRBD1 (6 bases). This CDR3 is built from 15 residues. CDR1 and CDR2 from the germline V gene are MNHNS and SASEGT. V lost 6 bases and J 2 bases, leaving 14 bases between the germline ends. CDR3 region: CASRGAGRTKNIQYF. DNA of the CDR3: TGTGCCAGCAGGGGGGCAGGGAGAACCAAAAACATTCAGTACTTC.

This clone has more than one count but fewer than ten. V is TRBV6-6 and J is TRBJ1-6, with 8 bases matching TRBD1. After removal of 7 bases from V and 7 bases from J, the junction contained 9 bases not matched to a gene. The CDR3 is 15 amino acids. Germline CDR1 MNHNY, CDR2 SVGAGI (reference sequence). CDR3 in DNA: TGTGCCAGCACCTACGGGGACAGGAGGAATTCACCCCTCCACTTT. Translating gives CASTYGDRRNSPLHF.

V gene TRBV7-9 combines with J gene TRBJ1-2; maybe TRBD1 (6 bases). The CDR3 covers 15 residues. Germline CDR1 SEHNR, CDR2 FQNEAQ (reference sequence). V was shortened by 1 base and J by 9 bases, with 18 bases between the two germline ends. The CDR3 bases are TGTGCCAGCAGCTTAGTAGGGGGGTCCCTCCATCGCTACACCTTC. Amino acid sequence: CASSLVGGSLHRYTF.

The chain joins TRBV5-8 to TRBJ1-1; perhaps TRBD1 as D (5 bases). From germline, CDR1 is SGHTS and CDR2 YDEGEE. This CDR3 has 13 amino acids. V gave up 4 bases and J gave up 5 bases, with 12 bases separating them. CDR3 sequence (DNA): TGTGCCAGCAGCCGGGGCATAGGGACTGAAGCTTTCTTT. Encoded protein: CASSRGIGTEAFF.

The chain is built from TRBV7-2 and TRBJ2-1; D might be TRBD2 (5 bases). Trimming cost V 0 bases and J 9 bases, with 9 bases left between them. Per the germline V gene, CDR1 is SGHTA and CDR2 is FQGNSA. The CDR3 covers 13 residues. CDR3 region: CASSLAQAGEQFF. The CDR3, as DNA: TGTGCCAGCAGCTTAGCCCAGGCGGGTGAGCAGTTCTTC.

In this sample, this clone turned up once. This sequence joins TRBV19 and TRBJ2-7; a weak D match, TRBD1 (7 bases). The V and J ends lost 4 bases and 3 bases respectively, with 16 bases between them. The CDR3 consists of 15 residues. The germline gives CDR1 LNHDA, CDR2 SQIVND (reference sequence). The CDR3 bases are TGTGCCAGTAGTAGGCTAGGGACAGCGGGCTACGAGCAGTACTTC. Residues: CASSRLGTAGYEQYF. Using reference TRBV19 and TRBJ2-7 for the parts outside the CDR3, the full variable domain is DGGITQSPKYLFRKEGQNVTLSCEQNLNHDAMYWYRQDPGQGLRLIYYSQIVNDFQKGDIAEGYSVSREKKESFPLTVTSAQKNPTAFYLCASSRLGTAGYEQYFGPGTRLTVT.

The rearrangement uses TRBV19 and TRBJ1-5; no definite D call. The CDR3 consists of 16 residues. Germline-derived CDR1 and CDR2 are LNHDA and SQIVND (reference sequence). V lost 0 bases to trimming and J lost 0 bases, with 9 bases between them. The CDR3 coding sequence is TGTGCCAGTAGTATAGAAGGGAGAAATAGCAATCAGCCCCAGCATTTT. Amino acid sequence: CASSIEGRNSNQPQHF.

This clone has more than one count but fewer than ten. The rearrangement uses TRBV6-5 and TRBJ1-3, with D possibly matching TRBD1 (5 bases). The germline V gene has CDR1 MNHEY and CDR2 SVGAGI. The ends were cut back, 6 bases at V and 2 bases at J, with 8 bases in the middle. This CDR3 is 13 amino acids long. The CDR3: CASRAGAGNTIYF. The DNA for the CDR3 is TGTGCCAGCAGGGCGGGGGCTGGAAACACCATATATTTT.

This clone has just a few counts. The chain combines TRBV30 with TRBJ2-7; TRBD1 aligns across 7 bases. Trimming took 3 bases from V and 3 from J; bases not matched to a gene: 8. The germline CDR1 and CDR2 sequences are GTSNPN and SVGIG (reference sequence). There are 14 residues in the CDR3. The chain's CDR3 is CAWSSFQGDYEQYF. The DNA of the CDR3 is TGTGCCTGGAGCAGTTTTCAGGGGGACTACGAGCAGTACTTC.